This T cell receptor (beta chain) was recovered during a study of blood T cell repertoires in COVID-19. Using immunoSEQ multiplex PCR, the repertoire was profiled, and TCRdb retains in-frame clones only, with some absent. This table has 350,000 or so clones, 80% to 90% appearing once. CDR1 and CDR2 (germline): SGHTA, FQGNSA. CDR3 length: 15 amino acids. V shed 2 bases, J shed 10 bases, and the junction held 9 bases outside the gene matches. The chain joins TRBV7-2 to TRBJ1-5, with 9 positions matching TRBD1. The clonotype comes from a woman in her thirties or forties with acute COVID-19. Sequenced: PBMCs or T cells enriched from blood (not recorded which). CDR3: CASSLRTGAISPQHF. CDR3 DNA: TGTGCCAGCAGCTTAAGGACAGGGGCAATCAGCCCCCAGCATTTT.